The rows below give T cell receptor beta chains drawn from one sample of a study of shared clonotypes between healthy human individuals. Clones were read by immunoSEQ multiplex PCR, and TCRdb kept only the in-frame ones, dropping some. The table lists about 1.1 million clones, 70% to 80% of them singletons. The sequenced sample consisted of memory CD4+ T cells from PBMCs. These receptor sequences come from a man between 18 and 35 years old in good health. Some clones in this sample may be carry-over from other donors' samples. Both conserved end residues are part of each CDR3. The order of the fields is V gene, J gene, clone size, D gene, CDR3 DNA, CDR3 protein. A D gene is named only where the DNA matches it firmly. Not all rows give a size; the values are once, few, many and, for expanded clones, a class.

V gene: TRBV6-1
J gene: TRBJ1-2
clone size: .
D gene: .
CDR3 DNA: TGTGCCAGCCCCTTGGGGAGGTCCTATGGCTACACCTTC
CDR3 protein: CASPLGRSYGYTF

V gene: TRBV6-1
J gene: TRBJ1-2
clone size: .
D gene: .
CDR3 DNA: TGTGCCAGCAGAGCACGAGACAGTCACAGTATGGGCTACACCTTC
CDR3 protein: CASRARDSHSMGYTF

V gene: TRBV2
J gene: TRBJ2-1
clone size: once
D gene: .
CDR3 DNA: TGTGTGAGCGTTCCCTACAATGAGCAGTTCTTC
CDR3 protein: CVSVPYNEQFF

V gene: TRBV27
J gene: TRBJ1-4
clone size: .
D gene: TRBD1
CDR3 DNA: TGTGCCAGCAGAAGAGGACAGGGGAATGAAAAACTGTTTTTT
CDR3 protein: CASRRGQGNEKLFF

V gene: TRBV28
J gene: TRBJ2-7
clone size: .
D gene: .
CDR3 DNA: TGTGCCAGCAGTACGACAGTAACCTACGAGCAGTACTTC
CDR3 protein: CASSTTVTYEQYF

V gene: TRBV6-6
J gene: TRBJ1-6
clone size: .
D gene: .
CDR3 DNA: TGTGCCAGCAGTCGCTCTGTCCATAATTCACCCCTCCACTTT
CDR3 protein: CASSRSVHNSPLHF

V gene: TRBV18
J gene: TRBJ1-5
clone size: .
D gene: .
CDR3 DNA: TGTGCCAGCTCACCAGGGCAGGATAGCAATCAGCCCCAGCATTTT
CDR3 protein: CASSPGQDSNQPQHF

V gene: TRBV30
J gene: TRBJ1-4
clone size: .
D gene: .
CDR3 DNA: TGTGCCTGGGCGAGGGGGTTGAATGAAAAACTGTTTTTT
CDR3 protein: CAWARGLNEKLFF

V gene: TRBV11-2
J gene: TRBJ2-2
clone size: .
D gene: TRBD2
CDR3 DNA: TGTGCCAGCAGCACTTGGACTAGCGGGAGGCTCGCGGGAACCGGGGAGCTGTTTTTT
CDR3 protein: CASSTWTSGRLAGTGELFF

V gene: TRBV10-3
J gene: TRBJ1-1
clone size: once
D gene: .
CDR3 DNA: TGTGCCATCAGTGACGGGGGTAACACTGAAGCTTTCTTT
CDR3 protein: CAISDGGNTEAFF

V gene: TRBV10-3
J gene: TRBJ1-1
clone size: .
D gene: .
CDR3 DNA: TGTGCCTCGGGCCGGGTTAACACTGAAGCTTTCTTT
CDR3 protein: CASGRVNTEAFF

V gene: TRBV18
J gene: TRBJ1-1
clone size: .
D gene: .
CDR3 DNA: TGTGCCAGCTCACCACCGAAGGGGGACACTGAAGCTTTCTTT
CDR3 protein: CASSPPKGDTEAFF

V gene: TRBV5-1
J gene: TRBJ2-5
clone size: .
D gene: TRBD2
CDR3 DNA: TGCGCCAGCAGCTTGGCGGGGGAGGGACAAGAGACCCAGTACTTC
CDR3 protein: CASSLAGEGQETQYF

V gene: TRBV5-4
J gene: TRBJ2-2
clone size: many
D gene: .
CDR3 DNA: TGTGCCAGCAGCTCCAAGGTCCCCACCGGGGAGCTGTTTTTT
CDR3 protein: CASSSKVPTGELFF

V gene: TRBV2
J gene: TRBJ2-7
clone size: once
D gene: .
CDR3 DNA: TGTGCCAGCAGTGGCGGGAGCAGGGGGAAGCAGTACTTC
CDR3 protein: CASSGGSRGKQYF

V gene: TRBV4-2
J gene: TRBJ1-1
clone size: .
D gene: .
CDR3 DNA: TGTGCCAGCAGCCAAGATGAGTTCACTGAAGCTTTCTTT
CDR3 protein: CASSQDEFTEAFF

V gene: TRBV4-1
J gene: TRBJ2-1
clone size: .
D gene: .
CDR3 DNA: TGCGCCAGCAGCCAACCAGGGTACAATGAGCAGTTCTTC
CDR3 protein: CASSQPGYNEQFF

V gene: TRBV5-1
J gene: TRBJ1-1
clone size: once
D gene: .
CDR3 DNA: TGCGCCAGCAGCTTGCAGACTTCCATGAACACTGAAGCTTTCTTT
CDR3 protein: CASSLQTSMNTEAFF

V gene: TRBV14
J gene: TRBJ2-3
clone size: .
D gene: TRBD2
CDR3 DNA: TGTGCCAGCAGCCCGGGGACTAGCGGGAGGGCAGCCTTTCGCACAGATACGCAGTATTTT
CDR3 protein: CASSPGTSGRAAFRTDTQYF

V gene: TRBV28
J gene: TRBJ1-2
clone size: many
D gene: .
CDR3 DNA: TGTGCCAGCAGTTCCCTGTCTGGCAGGGGCTACACCTTC
CDR3 protein: CASSSLSGRGYTF

V gene: TRBV5-1
J gene: TRBJ2-7
clone size: .
D gene: TRBD2
CDR3 DNA: TGCGCCAGCAGCCGGTGGACTAGCGGGAGTTACGAGCAGTACTTC
CDR3 protein: CASSRWTSGSYEQYF

V gene: TRBV29-1
J gene: TRBJ2-3
clone size: .
D gene: TRBD2
CDR3 DNA: TGCAGCGTGGAATCTAGCGGGAGCACAGATACGCAGTATTTT
CDR3 protein: CSVESSGSTDTQYF

V gene: TRBV7-9
J gene: TRBJ2-3
clone size: .
D gene: TRBD2
CDR3 DNA: TGTGCCAGCAGGACCGGGACTAGCGGCACAGATACGCAGTATTTT
CDR3 protein: CASRTGTSGTDTQYF

V gene: TRBV2
J gene: TRBJ1-2
clone size: .
D gene: .
CDR3 DNA: TGTGCCAGCAGTGGGGACGGCACCTATGGCTACACCTTC
CDR3 protein: CASSGDGTYGYTF

V gene: TRBV28
J gene: TRBJ2-2
clone size: .
D gene: TRBD2
CDR3 DNA: TGTGCCAGCAGTTTACGGAGCGGGAGGAGGGTCGGGGGGGAGCTGTTTTTT
CDR3 protein: CASSLRSGRRVGGELFF

V gene: TRBV7-9
J gene: TRBJ2-2
clone size: once
D gene: .
CDR3 DNA: TGTGCCAGCAGCAATCGCCAGCAGAACACCGGGGAGCTGTTTTTT
CDR3 protein: CASSNRQQNTGELFF

V gene: TRBV27
J gene: TRBJ2-3
clone size: .
D gene: TRBD2
CDR3 DNA: TGTGCCAGCAGCCTAGGACTAGCGACCAGCACAGATACGCAGTATTTT
CDR3 protein: CASSLGLATSTDTQYF

V gene: TRBV28
J gene: TRBJ1-1
clone size: .
D gene: TRBD1
CDR3 DNA: TGTGCCAGCAGTTTATTGGGCAGGGGGCTGAACACTGAAGCTTTCTTT
CDR3 protein: CASSLLGRGLNTEAFF

V gene: TRBV18
J gene: TRBJ2-5
clone size: .
D gene: .
CDR3 DNA: TGTGCCAGCTCACCAATCCAGAAAGAGACCCAGTACTTC
CDR3 protein: CASSPIQKETQYF

V gene: TRBV5-1
J gene: TRBJ2-7
clone size: .
D gene: .
CDR3 DNA: TGCGCCAGCAGCTTGTTGGACACCCACGAGCAGTACTTC
CDR3 protein: CASSLLDTHEQYF

V gene: TRBV4-1
J gene: TRBJ1-4
clone size: .
D gene: .
CDR3 DNA: TGCGCCAGCAGCCAAGGAGCCACTAATGAAAAACTGTTTTTT
CDR3 protein: CASSQGATNEKLFF

V gene: TRBV7-2
J gene: TRBJ1-2
clone size: .
D gene: .
CDR3 DNA: TGTGCCAGCAGCCCTCCGGGCGGGTTGGGTGGCTACACCTTC
CDR3 protein: CASSPPGGLGGYTF

V gene: TRBV27
J gene: TRBJ2-7
clone size: few
D gene: .
CDR3 DNA: TGTGCCAGCAGTATCCCGTTAGGGGAGCAGTACTTC
CDR3 protein: CASSIPLGEQYF

V gene: TRBV7-2
J gene: TRBJ2-5
clone size: .
D gene: .
CDR3 DNA: TGTGCCAGCAGCTCGGGACTCCGCAAAGAGACCCAGTACTTC
CDR3 protein: CASSSGLRKETQYF

V gene: TRBV27
J gene: TRBJ2-7
clone size: .
D gene: .
CDR3 DNA: TGTGCCAGCACCCCATTTGGGCAGGCGCCCTACGAGCAGTACTTC
CDR3 protein: CASTPFGQAPYEQYF

V gene: TRBV4-1
J gene: TRBJ2-7
clone size: .
D gene: TRBD1
CDR3 DNA: TGCGCCAGCAGCCAAACCGGGACAGGGGCGTACGAGCAGTACTTC
CDR3 protein: CASSQTGTGAYEQYF

V gene: TRBV28
J gene: TRBJ1-5
clone size: few
D gene: .
CDR3 DNA: TGTGCCAGCAGTTCCCCCGACGGGGGTATCAATCAGCCCCAGCATTTT
CDR3 protein: CASSSPDGGINQPQHF

V gene: TRBV5-6
J gene: TRBJ2-5
clone size: .
D gene: .
CDR3 DNA: TGTGCCAGCAGCTTGGGACTAGAAGAGACCCAGTACTTC
CDR3 protein: CASSLGLEETQYF

V gene: TRBV15
J gene: TRBJ1-2
clone size: once
D gene: .
CDR3 DNA: TGTGCCACCAGCAGAGGAAGAGATCGCTATGGCTACACCTTC
CDR3 protein: CATSRGRDRYGYTF

V gene: TRBV25-1
J gene: TRBJ2-7
clone size: .
D gene: .
CDR3 DNA: TGTGCCAGCAGTGCCCCCGGGAGCCTCTCCTACGAGCAGTACTTC
CDR3 protein: CASSAPGSLSYEQYF